This T cell receptor beta chain was sequenced during a study of T cells in Graves' hyperthyroidism and ophthalmopathy. Germline V gene data show CDR1 as SGHTA and CDR2 as FQGNSA. V was cut by 5 bases and J by 4 bases, with 18 bases left in between. The CDR3 has 16 amino acids. Study-level results: From stable hyperthyroidism, ophthalmopathy was separated by a 13 V-J model. Most clonotypes expanded in the thyroid (above 0.001) were also present in blood.

There were TCR beta CDR3 regions amplified from RNA transcripts. The HTBI primer set served for first-round RT-PCR of the TCR CDR3. TCRdb itself ran the multiplex PCR reads through MiXCR, one entry per CDR3 protein. The sample shows around 760,000 distinct CDR3 sequences, over 35% of them seen only once. Concerning this clonotype itself: Its antigen remains unidentified.

The TCR was taken from a woman between 35 and 50 years old with Graves' hyperthyroidism. V gene TRBV7-2 combines with J gene TRBJ1-5, with D tentatively TRBD1 (5 bases). Sequencing was done on a sample of blood. As DNA, the CDR3 is TGTGCCAGCAGCGGGGCACAATTGGGGGTAAATCAGCCCCAGCATTTT. This codes for CASSGAQLGVNQPQHF.